This T cell receptor beta chain comes out of a study of control samples from healthy donors and cancer patients. The assay was immunoSEQ multiplex PCR, and TCRdb's table has in-frame clones only and misses some. The sample records approximately 30,000 clones, approximately 93% being singletons. Per the germline V gene, CDR1 is SGHTA and CDR2 is FQGNSA. Trimming left V 2 bases short and J 0 bases short, with 8 bases between. The CDR3 totals 16 residues. Sequencing was done on a sample of blood. This receptor was obtained from a man aged 55 to 70 in good health. The chain couples TRBV7-2 to TRBJ1-6; D may be TRBD1 (6 bases). CDR3 residues: CASSLRGSSYNSPLHF. For the CDR3, the DNA is TGTGCCAGCAGCTTAAGGGGGAGCTCCTATAATTCACCCCTCCACTTT. Filled out from reference TRBV7-2 and TRBJ1-6, the complete variable domain reads GAGVSQSPSNKVTEKGKDVELRCDPISGHTALYWYRQSLGQGLEFLIYFQGNSAPDKSGLPSDRFSAERTGGSVSTLTIQRTQQEDSAVYLCASSLRGSSYNSPLHFGNGTRLTVT.